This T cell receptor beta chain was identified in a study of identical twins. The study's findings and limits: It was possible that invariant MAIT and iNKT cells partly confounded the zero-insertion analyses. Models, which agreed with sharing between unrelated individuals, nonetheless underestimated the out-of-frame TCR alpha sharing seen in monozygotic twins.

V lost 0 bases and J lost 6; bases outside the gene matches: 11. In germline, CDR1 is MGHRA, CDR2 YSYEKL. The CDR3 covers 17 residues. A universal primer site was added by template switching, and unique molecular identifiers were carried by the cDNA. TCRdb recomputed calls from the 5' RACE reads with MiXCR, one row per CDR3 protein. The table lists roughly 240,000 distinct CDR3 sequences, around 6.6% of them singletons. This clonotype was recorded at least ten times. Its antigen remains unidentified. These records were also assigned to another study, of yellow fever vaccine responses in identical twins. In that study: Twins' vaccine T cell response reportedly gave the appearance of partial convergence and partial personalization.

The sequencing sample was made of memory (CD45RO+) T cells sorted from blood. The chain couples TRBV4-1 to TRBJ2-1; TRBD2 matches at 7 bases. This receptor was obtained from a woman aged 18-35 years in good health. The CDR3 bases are TGCGCCAGCAGCCAAGATACGTCGATAGCGGGTTTCAATGAGCAGTTCTTC. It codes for CASSQDTSIAGFNEQFF.